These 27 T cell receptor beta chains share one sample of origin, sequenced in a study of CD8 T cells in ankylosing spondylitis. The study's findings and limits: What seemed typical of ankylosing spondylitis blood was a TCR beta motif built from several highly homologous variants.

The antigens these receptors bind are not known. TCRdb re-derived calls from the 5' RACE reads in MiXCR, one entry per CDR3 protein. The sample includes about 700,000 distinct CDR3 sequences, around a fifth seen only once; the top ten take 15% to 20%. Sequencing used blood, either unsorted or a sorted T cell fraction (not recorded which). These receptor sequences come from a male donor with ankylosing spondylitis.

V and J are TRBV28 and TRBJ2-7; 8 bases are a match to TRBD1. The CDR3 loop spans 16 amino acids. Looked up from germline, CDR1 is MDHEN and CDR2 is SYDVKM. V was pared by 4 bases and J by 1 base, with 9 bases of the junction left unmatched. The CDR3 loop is CASSYARQGRSYEQYF. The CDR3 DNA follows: TGTGCCAGCAGTTACGCAAGACAGGGGAGATCCTACGAGCAGTACTTC.

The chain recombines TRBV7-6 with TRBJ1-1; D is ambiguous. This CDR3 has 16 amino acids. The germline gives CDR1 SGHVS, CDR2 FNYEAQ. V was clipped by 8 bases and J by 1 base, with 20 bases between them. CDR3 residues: CASALTSITRNTEAFF. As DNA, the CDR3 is TGTGCCAGCGCCTTGACCTCCATAACGCGGAACACTGAAGCTTTCTTT.

The CDR3 protein is CASSQARQETQYF. DNA for the CDR3: TGCGCCAGCAGCCAAGCTAGACAAGAGACCCAGTACTTC. The V call is TRBV4-1, the J call TRBJ2-5; D remains ambiguous. The length of the CDR3 is 13 residues. Trimming left V 1 base short and J 2 bases short, with 5 bases between. In germline, CDR1 is MGHRA, CDR2 YSYEKL.

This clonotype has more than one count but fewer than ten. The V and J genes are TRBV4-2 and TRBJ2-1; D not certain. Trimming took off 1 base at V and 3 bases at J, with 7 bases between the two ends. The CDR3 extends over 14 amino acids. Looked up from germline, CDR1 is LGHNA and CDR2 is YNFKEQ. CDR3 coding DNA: TGTGCCAGCAGCCAAGCGACCAGCTACAATGAGCAGTTCTTC. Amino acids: CASSQATSYNEQFF.

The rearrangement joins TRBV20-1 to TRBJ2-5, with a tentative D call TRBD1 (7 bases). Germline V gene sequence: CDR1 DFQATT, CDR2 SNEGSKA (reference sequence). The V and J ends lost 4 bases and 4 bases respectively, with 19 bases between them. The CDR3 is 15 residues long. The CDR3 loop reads CSANGKQGRPETQYF. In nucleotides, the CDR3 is TGCAGTGCTAACGGAAAACAGGGGAGGCCAGAGACCCAGTACTTC.

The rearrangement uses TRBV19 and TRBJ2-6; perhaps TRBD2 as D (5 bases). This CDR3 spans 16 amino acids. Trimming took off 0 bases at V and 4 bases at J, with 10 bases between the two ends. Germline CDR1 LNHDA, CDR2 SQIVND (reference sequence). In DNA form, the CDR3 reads TGTGCCAGTAGTATAGAGGCGGGTACCGGGGCCAACGTCCTGACTTTC. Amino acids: CASSIEAGTGANVLTF.

CDR3 in amino acids: CASSFYAVMAGANVLTF. CDR3 DNA: TGTGCCAGCAGTTTTTATGCCGTAATGGCTGGGGCCAACGTCCTGACTTTC. The chain carries TRBV12-3 or TRBV12-4 and TRBJ2-6, with D uncertain. The CDR3 totals 17 residues. Between the trimmed V and J ends, which lost 3 bases and 2 bases, there was a span of 14 bases.

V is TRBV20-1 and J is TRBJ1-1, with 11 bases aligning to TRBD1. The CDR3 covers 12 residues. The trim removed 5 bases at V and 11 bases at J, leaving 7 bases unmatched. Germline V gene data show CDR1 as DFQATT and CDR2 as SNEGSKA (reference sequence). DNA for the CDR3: TGCAGTGCTCCCGGACAGGGGGCATCGGCTTTCTTT. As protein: CSAPGQGASAFF.

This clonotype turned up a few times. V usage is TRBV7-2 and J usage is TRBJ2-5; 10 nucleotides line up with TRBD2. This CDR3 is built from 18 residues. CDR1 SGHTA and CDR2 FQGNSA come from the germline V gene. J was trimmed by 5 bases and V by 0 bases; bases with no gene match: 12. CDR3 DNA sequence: TGTGCCAGCAGCTTAGCGGCCCGGCAGCGGGAGGGCCGTGAGACCCAGTACTTC. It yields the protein CASSLAARQREGRETQYF. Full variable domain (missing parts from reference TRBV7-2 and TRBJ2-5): GAGVSQSPSNKVTEKGKDVELRCDPISGHTALYWYRQSLGQGLEFLIYFQGNSAPDKSGLPSDRFSAERTGGSVSTLTIQRTQQEDSAVYLCASSLAARQREGRETQYFGPGTRLLVL.

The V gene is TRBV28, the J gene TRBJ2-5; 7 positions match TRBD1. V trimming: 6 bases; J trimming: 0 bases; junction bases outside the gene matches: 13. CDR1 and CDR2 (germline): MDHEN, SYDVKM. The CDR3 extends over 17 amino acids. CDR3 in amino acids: CASSQGSAGGNQETQYF. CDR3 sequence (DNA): TGTGCCAGCAGCCAGGGCTCGGCAGGGGGAAACCAAGAGACCCAGTACTTC.

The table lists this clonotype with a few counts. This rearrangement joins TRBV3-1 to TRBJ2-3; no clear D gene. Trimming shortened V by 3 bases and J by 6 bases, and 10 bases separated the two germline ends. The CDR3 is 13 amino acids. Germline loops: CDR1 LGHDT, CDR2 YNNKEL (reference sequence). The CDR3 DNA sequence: TGTGCCAGCAGCCACGATGGGCAGGATACGCAGTATTTT. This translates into CASSHDGQDTQYF.

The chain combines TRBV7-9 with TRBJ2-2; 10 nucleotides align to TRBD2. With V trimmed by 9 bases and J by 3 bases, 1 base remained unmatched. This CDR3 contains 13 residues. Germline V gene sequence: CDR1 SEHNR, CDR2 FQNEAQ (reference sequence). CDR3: CARGLAYTGELFF. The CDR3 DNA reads TGTGCCAGGGGACTAGCGTACACCGGGGAGCTGTTTTTT.

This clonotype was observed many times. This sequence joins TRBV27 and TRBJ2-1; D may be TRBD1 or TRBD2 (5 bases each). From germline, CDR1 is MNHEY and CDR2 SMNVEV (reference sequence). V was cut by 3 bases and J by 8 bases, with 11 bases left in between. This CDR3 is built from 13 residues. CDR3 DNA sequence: TGTGCCAGCAGTTTGGGGGTCTATTATGAGCAGTTCTTC. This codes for CASSLGVYYEQFF.

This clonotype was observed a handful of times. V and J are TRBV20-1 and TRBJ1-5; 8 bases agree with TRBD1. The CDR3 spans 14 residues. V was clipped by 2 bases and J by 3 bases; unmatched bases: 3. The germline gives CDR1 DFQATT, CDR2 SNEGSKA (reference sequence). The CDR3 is CSARRTGYNQPQHF. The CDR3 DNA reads TGCAGTGCTAGACGGACAGGGTACAATCAGCCCCAGCATTTT.

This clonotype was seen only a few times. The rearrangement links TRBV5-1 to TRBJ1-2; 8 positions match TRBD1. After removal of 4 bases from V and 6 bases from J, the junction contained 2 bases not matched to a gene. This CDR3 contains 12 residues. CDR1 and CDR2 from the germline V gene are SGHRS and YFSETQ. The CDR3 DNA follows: TGCGCCAGCAGCATGACAGGGGATGGCTACACCTTC. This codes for CASSMTGDGYTF.

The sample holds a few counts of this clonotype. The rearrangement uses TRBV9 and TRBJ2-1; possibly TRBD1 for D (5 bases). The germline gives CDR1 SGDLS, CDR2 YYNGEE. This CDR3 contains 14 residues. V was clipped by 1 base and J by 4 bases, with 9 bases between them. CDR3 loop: CASSVQDRYNEQFF. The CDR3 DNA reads TGTGCCAGCAGCGTACAAGACAGATACAATGAGCAGTTCTTC.

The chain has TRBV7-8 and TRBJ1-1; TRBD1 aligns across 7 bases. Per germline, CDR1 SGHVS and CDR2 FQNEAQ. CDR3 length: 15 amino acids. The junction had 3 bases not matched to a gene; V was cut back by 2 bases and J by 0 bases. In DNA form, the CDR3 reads TGTGCCAGCAGCTTATTCGGGACAGTGAACACTGAAGCTTTCTTT. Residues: CASSLFGTVNTEAFF.

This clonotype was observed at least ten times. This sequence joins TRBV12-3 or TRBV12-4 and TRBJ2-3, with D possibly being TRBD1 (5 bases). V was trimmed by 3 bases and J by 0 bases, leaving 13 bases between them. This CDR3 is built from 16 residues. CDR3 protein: CASSLGSGSSTDTQYF. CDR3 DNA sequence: TGTGCCAGCAGTTTGGGATCAGGGTCTAGCACAGATACGCAGTATTTT.

This chain's CDR3 is CSVTAPTPGGRTEAFF. The CDR3 DNA follows: TGCAGCGTTACTGCCCCAACACCGGGGGGCCGAACTGAAGCTTTCTTT. The chain uses TRBV29-1 and TRBJ1-1, with a weak D call TRBD1 (6 bases). V lost 5 bases, J lost 5 bases, and 24 bases lay in between. Germline CDR1 and CDR2: SQVTM and ANQGSEA. The CDR3 sequence is 16 residues long.

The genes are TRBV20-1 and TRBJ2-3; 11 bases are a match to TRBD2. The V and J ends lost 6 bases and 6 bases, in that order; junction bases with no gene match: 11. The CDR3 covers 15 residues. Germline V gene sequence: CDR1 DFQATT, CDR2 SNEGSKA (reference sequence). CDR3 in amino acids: CSASSTSGEADTQYF. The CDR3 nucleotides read TGCAGTGCCAGTTCGACTAGCGGGGAGGCGGATACGCAGTATTTT.

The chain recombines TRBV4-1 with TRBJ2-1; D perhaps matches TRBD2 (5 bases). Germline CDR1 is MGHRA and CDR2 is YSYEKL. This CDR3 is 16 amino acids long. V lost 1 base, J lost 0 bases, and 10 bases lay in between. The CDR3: CASSQVGDYSYNEQFF. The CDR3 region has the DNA TGCGCCAGCAGCCAAGTGGGAGACTACTCCTACAATGAGCAGTTCTTC.

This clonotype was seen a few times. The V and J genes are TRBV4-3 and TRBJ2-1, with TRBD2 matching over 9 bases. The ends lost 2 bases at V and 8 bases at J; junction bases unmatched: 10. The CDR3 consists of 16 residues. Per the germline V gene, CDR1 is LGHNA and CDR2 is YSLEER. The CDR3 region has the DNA TGCGCCAGCAGCCAACATAGCGGGAGTCTCAGGGATGAGCAGTTCTTC. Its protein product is CASSQHSGSLRDEQFF.

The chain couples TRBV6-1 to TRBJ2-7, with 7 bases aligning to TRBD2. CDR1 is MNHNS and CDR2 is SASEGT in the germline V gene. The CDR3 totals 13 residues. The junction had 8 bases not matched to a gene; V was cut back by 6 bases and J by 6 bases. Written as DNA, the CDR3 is TGTGCCAGCAGGCCACCGGGGGGAGGCGAGCAGTACTTC. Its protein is CASRPPGGGEQYF.

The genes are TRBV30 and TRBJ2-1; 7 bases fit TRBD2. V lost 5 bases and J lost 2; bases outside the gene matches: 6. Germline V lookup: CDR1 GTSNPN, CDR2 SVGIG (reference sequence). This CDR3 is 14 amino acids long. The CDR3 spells CAWSVGGTYNEQFF. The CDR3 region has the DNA TGTGCCTGGTCCGTGGGAGGGACCTACAATGAGCAGTTCTTC.

This CDR3 reads CASSEALRQDTEAFF. The CDR3 DNA sequence: TGTGCCAGCAGTGAAGCGCTTCGGCAGGACACTGAAGCTTTCTTT. V gene TRBV6-1 combines with J gene TRBJ1-1; D gene ambiguous. This CDR3 region has 15 residues. The germline V gene has CDR1 MNHNS and CDR2 SASEGT. V dropped 0 bases and J dropped 3 bases, with 11 bases sitting between them.

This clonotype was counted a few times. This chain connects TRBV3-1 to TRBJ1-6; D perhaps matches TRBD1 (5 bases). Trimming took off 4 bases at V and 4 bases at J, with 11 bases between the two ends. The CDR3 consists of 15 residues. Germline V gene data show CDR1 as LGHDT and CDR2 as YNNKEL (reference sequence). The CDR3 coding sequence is TGTGCCAGCAGCCCGAAGCGGGGGTATAATTCACCCCTCCACTTT. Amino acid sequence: CASSPKRGYNSPLHF.

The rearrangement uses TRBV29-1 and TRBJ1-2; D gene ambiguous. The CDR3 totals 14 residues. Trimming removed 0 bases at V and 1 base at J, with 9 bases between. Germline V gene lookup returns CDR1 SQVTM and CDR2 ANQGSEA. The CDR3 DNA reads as TGCAGCGTTGAAGATCCCGCTTTTAACTATGGCTACACCTTC. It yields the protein CSVEDPAFNYGYTF.